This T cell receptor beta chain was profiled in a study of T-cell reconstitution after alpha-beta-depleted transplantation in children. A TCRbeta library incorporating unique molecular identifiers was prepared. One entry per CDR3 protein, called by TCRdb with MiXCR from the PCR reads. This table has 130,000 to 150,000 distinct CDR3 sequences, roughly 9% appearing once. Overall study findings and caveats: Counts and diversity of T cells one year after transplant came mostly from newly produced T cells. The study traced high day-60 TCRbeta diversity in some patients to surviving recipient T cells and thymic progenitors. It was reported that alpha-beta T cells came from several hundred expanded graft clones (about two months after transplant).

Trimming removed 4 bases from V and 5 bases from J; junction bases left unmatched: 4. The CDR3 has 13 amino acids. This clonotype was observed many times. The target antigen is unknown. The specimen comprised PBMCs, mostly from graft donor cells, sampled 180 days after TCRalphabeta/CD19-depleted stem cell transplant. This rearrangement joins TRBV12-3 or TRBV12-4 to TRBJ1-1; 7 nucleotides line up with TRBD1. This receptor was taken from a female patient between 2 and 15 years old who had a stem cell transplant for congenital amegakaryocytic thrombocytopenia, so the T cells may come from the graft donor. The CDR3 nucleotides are TGTGCCAGCAGTTCGACAGGGTATACTGAAGCTTTCTTT. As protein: CASSSTGYTEAFF.